The sequence of this TCR beta chain was determined in a study of T cell changes during pregnancy in multiple sclerosis. Libraries were prepared by immunoSEQ multiplex PCR; TCRdb keeps only in-frame clonotypes and omits some of them. The table shows under 80,000 clones, with 92% occurring only once. This CDR3 is 13 amino acids long. Looked up from germline, CDR1 is SGHTA and CDR2 is FQGTGA. V gave up 4 bases and J gave up 4 bases, with 8 bases separating them. This sequence was found in a female donor with multiple sclerosis, enrolled in a pregnancy study. The material was peripheral blood, obtained before pregnancy. The chain employs TRBV7-3 and TRBJ2-1, with TRBD2 as a possible D gene (6 bases). The CDR3 coding sequence is TGTGCCAGCAGCTCTAGCGTTTACAATGAGCAGTTCTTC. Translating it yields CASSSSVYNEQFF.